Listed below are T cell receptor beta chains from one sample, sequenced in a study of blood T cells in healthy people across ages. TCRdb re-called the 5' RACE reads through MiXCR, storing one row per CDR3 protein. The table shows around 690,000 distinct CDR3 sequences, with around three fifths occurring only once. Sequencing was done on a sample of blood. These TCRs come from a man aged 60-69 years in good health. CDR3s include the opening cysteine and the closing phenylalanine or tryptophan. A D gene is named only where the DNA matches it firmly. Some rows have no size entry. The others give once, few or many, or a class for an expanded clone.

abundance: NA
j_gene: TRBJ2-3
d_gene: NA
v_gene: TRBV5-1
CDR3aa: CASSGQGRTDTQYF
CDR3nt: TGCGCCAGCAGCGGCCAGGGGCGGACAGATACGCAGTATTTT

abundance: NA
j_gene: TRBJ1-1
d_gene: TRBD1
v_gene: TRBV3-1
CDR3aa: CASSQLGQDNTEAFF
CDR3nt: TGTGCCAGCAGCCAACTGGGACAGGATAACACTGAAGCTTTCTTT

abundance: NA
j_gene: TRBJ2-6
d_gene: NA
v_gene: TRBV5-4
CDR3aa: CASSSQGSGGANVLTF
CDR3nt: TGTGCCAGCAGCTCTCAGGGGAGTGGCGGGGCCAACGTCCTGACTTTC

abundance: NA
j_gene: TRBJ2-1
d_gene: NA
v_gene: TRBV5-1
CDR3aa: CASSLGNLRDEQFF
CDR3nt: TGCGCCAGCAGCTTGGGTAATCTGCGCGATGAGCAGTTCTTC

abundance: NA
j_gene: TRBJ2-5
d_gene: NA
v_gene: TRBV18
CDR3aa: CASSPASQETQYF
CDR3nt: TGTGCCAGCTCACCGGCATCTCAAGAGACCCAGTACTTC

abundance: NA
j_gene: TRBJ1-5
d_gene: NA
v_gene: TRBV15
CDR3aa: CATSRDRTGGNQPQHF
CDR3nt: TGTGCCACCAGCAGAGATAGAACAGGAGGTAATCAGCCCCAGCATTTT

abundance: few
j_gene: TRBJ2-4
d_gene: NA
v_gene: TRBV20-1
CDR3aa: CGTGGPAKNIQYF
CDR3nt: TGCGGGACGGGGGGCCCCGCCAAAAACATTCAGTACTTC

abundance: NA
j_gene: TRBJ2-7
d_gene: NA
v_gene: TRBV4-1
CDR3aa: CASSQGPGRPYEQYF
CDR3nt: TGCGCCAGCAGCCAAGGCCCAGGGAGGCCCTACGAGCAGTACTTC

abundance: NA
j_gene: TRBJ2-3
d_gene: NA
v_gene: TRBV2
CDR3aa: CASRPRAPTDTQYF
CDR3nt: TGTGCCAGCAGGCCCCGGGCACCCACAGATACGCAGTATTTT

abundance: few
j_gene: TRBJ2-3
d_gene: TRBD2
v_gene: TRBV20-1
CDR3aa: CSAQRGGFLDTQYF
CDR3nt: TGCAGTGCCCAACGGGGAGGGTTTCTAGATACGCAGTATTTT

abundance: NA
j_gene: TRBJ1-1
d_gene: NA
v_gene: TRBV2
CDR3aa: CASSQVLEDTEAFF
CDR3nt: TGTGCCAGCAGCCAAGTTTTGGAAGACACTGAAGCTTTCTTT

abundance: NA
j_gene: TRBJ2-7
d_gene: TRBD2
v_gene: TRBV20-1
CDR3aa: CSARRAGDYEQYF
CDR3nt: TGCAGTGCTAGGAGAGCGGGGGATTACGAGCAGTACTTC

abundance: NA
j_gene: TRBJ2-5
d_gene: TRBD1
v_gene: TRBV25-1
CDR3aa: CASSEFTGGSETQYF
CDR3nt: TGTGCCAGCAGTGAGTTTACAGGGGGCTCGGAGACCCAGTACTTC

abundance: NA
j_gene: TRBJ2-4
d_gene: NA
v_gene: TRBV7-9
CDR3aa: CASSLEEWGAQYF
CDR3nt: TGTGCCAGCAGCTTAGAGGAGTGGGGGGCCCAGTACTTC

abundance: few
j_gene: TRBJ2-5
d_gene: TRBD2
v_gene: TRBV5-1
CDR3aa: CASSLLGSGGPEAQYF
CDR3nt: TGCGCCAGCAGCCTCCTGGGGAGCGGGGGCCCAGAAGCCCAGTACTTC

abundance: few
j_gene: TRBJ2-1
d_gene: TRBD2
v_gene: TRBV2
CDR3aa: CASNPGLGPYNEQFF
CDR3nt: TGTGCCAGCAACCCGGGACTAGGACCCTACAATGAGCAGTTCTTC